What follows are 15 T cell receptor beta chains derived from one specimen sequenced in a study of blood T cell repertoires in COVID-19. Profiling relied on immunoSEQ multiplex PCR, and the TCRdb table lists in-frame clones only, not all of them. This sample has 100,000 to 150,000 clones, with more than 80% found just once. What was sequenced was peripheral blood. Source of these receptors: a woman in her sixties with acute or convalescent COVID-19.

The genes are TRBV18 and TRBJ1-6; D perhaps matches TRBD1 (5 bases). Germline loops: CDR1 KGHSH, CDR2 LQKENI. The V and J ends lost 3 bases and 6 bases respectively, with 9 bases between them. The CDR3 is 14 amino acids. DNA of the CDR3: TGTGCCAGCTCACCGCAGGGTCCTAATTCACCCCTCCACTTT. It codes for CASSPQGPNSPLHF.

The rearrangement joins TRBV9 to TRBJ1-5; D not resolved. The V end lost 0 bases, the J end lost 3 bases, and 4 bases lay between the germline ends. The CDR3 contains 13 residues. Germline V gives CDR1 SGDLS, CDR2 YYNGEE. The CDR3 protein is CASSVASNQPQHF. CDR3 nucleotides: TGTGCCAGCAGCGTAGCTTCCAATCAGCCCCAGCATTTT. The whole variable domain, remainder taken from reference TRBV9 and TRBJ1-5, is DSGVTQTPKHLITATGQRVTLRCSPRSGDLSVYWYQQSLDQGLQFLIQYYNGEERAKGNILERFSAQQFPDLHSELNLSSLELGDSALYFCASSVASNQPQHFGDGTRLSIL.

The chain is built from TRBV12-3 or TRBV12-4 and TRBJ1-5; unclear D gene. The V and J ends lost 4 bases and 7 bases respectively, with 11 bases between them. The CDR3 spans 13 residues. This CDR3 is CASSSESQQPQHF. The CDR3 bases are TGTGCCAGCAGTTCCGAATCACAGCAGCCCCAGCATTTT.

This clone was observed a single time. The rearrangement uses TRBV10-2 and TRBJ2-5; 13 positions match TRBD2. With 6 bases clipped from V and 5 bases from J, the junction kept 9 bases outside the gene matches. Germline V gene sequence: CDR1 WSHSY, CDR2 SAAADI. The CDR3 length is 16 residues. For the CDR3, the DNA is TGCGCCAGCAGGGACCGACTAGCGGGGGGCCGGGAGACCCAGTACTTC. Its protein product is CASRDRLAGGRETQYF.

This chain joins TRBV5-4 and TRBJ2-5, with TRBD1 matching over 9 bases. Germline CDR1 reads SGHNT; CDR2 reads YYREEE (reference sequence). V gave up 4 bases and J gave up 2 bases; unmatched junction bases: 6. The CDR3 runs 15 residues. The CDR3 sequence: CASSVGQGRQETQYF. CDR3 sequence (DNA): TGTGCCAGCAGCGTGGGACAGGGAAGGCAAGAGACCCAGTACTTC. Combining the CDR3 with reference TRBV5-4 and TRBJ2-5 gives the whole variable domain ETGVTQSPTHLIKTRGQQVTLRCSSQSGHNTVSWYQQALGQGPQFIFQYYREEENGRGNFPPRFSGLQFPNYSSELNVNALELDDSALYLCASSVGQGRQETQYFGPGTRLLVL.

Concerning this clone itself: Other DNA sequences in the same sample also yield this CDR3. This sequence joins TRBV12-3 or TRBV12-4 and TRBJ1-2; possible D gene TRBD1, 5 bases. The CDR3 is 13 amino acids. The V gene lost 1 base and the J gene lost 7 bases, with 10 bases spanning the gap. Here the CDR3 DNA reads TGTGCCAGCAGTTTAGGTCAGGGAGGTGGCTACACCTTC. Its protein product is CASSLGQGGGYTF.

The rearrangement uses TRBV7-9 and TRBJ2-3; TRBD1 agrees at 11 bases. The CDR3 is 15 residues long. With V trimmed by 1 base and J by 4 bases, 1 base remained unmatched. Per the germline V gene, CDR1 is SEHNR and CDR2 is FQNEAQ (reference sequence). The DNA of the CDR3 is TGTGCCAGCAGCTTAGGGGGACAGGGGGCAGATACGCAGTATTTT. Its protein is CASSLGGQGADTQYF.

J is TRBJ1-5 and V is TRBV5-3; D call uncertain. TRBV5-3 is noted as an ORF with a role that remains uncertain. This CDR3 has 15 amino acids. The V end was cut by 2 bases, the J end by 2 bases, with 11 bases between. The CDR3 protein is CARSFGVCGNQPQHF. CDR3 bases: TGTGCCAGAAGCTTCGGAGTGTGCGGCAATCAGCCCCAGCATTTT.

About this clone itself: The CDR3 does not close with the conserved phenylalanine or tryptophan, likely indicating a read error. It is unclear where the CDR3 begins or ends on the DNA, so no DNA is shown, and the CDR3 is as TCRdb lists it. The rearrangement links TRBV19 to TRBJ1-2; TRBD1, the table's D call, lacks a check against the DNA. Termini included, the CDR3 measures 11 amino acids. From germline, CDR1 is LNHDA and CDR2 SQIVND (reference sequence). CDR3 loop: CASSIRTRTSL.

The CDR3: CASSLTSRGGPTGELFF. Written as DNA, the CDR3 is TGTGCCAGTAGCCTCACCTCTCGCGGGGGTCCCACCGGGGAGCTGTTTTTT. The chain links TRBV19 to TRBJ2-2; 7 bases are a match to TRBD2. Per the germline V gene, CDR1 is LNHDA and CDR2 is SQIVND (reference sequence). The CDR3 covers 17 residues. J lost 4 bases, V lost 6 bases, and 14 bases had no gene match. The entire variable domain, with the rest obtained from reference TRBV19 and TRBJ2-2, is as follows: DGGITQSPKYLFRKEGQNVTLSCEQNLNHDAMYWYRQDPGQGLRLIYYSQIVNDFQKGDIAEGYSVSREKKESFPLTVTSAQKNPTAFYLCASSLTSRGGPTGELFFGEGSRLTVL.

The rearrangement uses TRBV5-6 and TRBJ2-3, with TRBD2 identical over 8 bases. Germline CDR1 is SGHDT and CDR2 is YYEEEE. With V trimmed by 6 bases and J by 0 bases, 3 bases remained unmatched. CDR3 length equals 14 residues. The CDR3 region is CASNPSGSTDTQYF. CDR3 DNA: TGTGCCAGCAACCCTAGCGGGAGCACAGATACGCAGTATTTT. Using reference TRBV5-6 and TRBJ2-3 for the parts outside the CDR3, the full variable domain is DAGVTQSPTHLIKTRGQQVTLRCSPKSGHDTVSWYQQALGQGPQFIFQYYEEEERQRGNFPDRFSGHQFPNYSSELNVNALLLGDSALYLCASNPSGSTDTQYFGPGTRLTVL.

This chain links TRBV2 with TRBJ1-2, with D tentatively TRBD1 (5 bases). Per the germline V gene, CDR1 is SNHLY and CDR2 is FYNNEI. The CDR3 extends over 16 amino acids. V was shortened by 6 bases and J by 0 bases, with 17 bases between the two germline ends. CDR3 protein: CASSGGTEYSNYGYTF. In DNA form, the CDR3 reads TGTGCCAGCAGCGGCGGGACGGAATATTCTAACTATGGCTACACCTTC.

V is TRBV5-4 and J is TRBJ2-2, with a weak D call TRBD2 (5 bases). Germline V gene data show CDR1 as SGHNT and CDR2 as YYREEE (reference sequence). The V end lost 0 bases, the J end lost 7 bases, and 10 bases lay between the germline ends. The CDR3 is 14 residues long. CDR3 amino acids: CASSLVDGNGELFF. The CDR3 nucleotides read TGTGCCAGCAGCTTGGTGGACGGGAACGGGGAGCTGTTTTTT.

The CDR3 DNA reads as TGTGCCAGCAGCCAGAGGGACAGCTATGGCTACACCTTC. It translates to CASSQRDSYGYTF. The chain has TRBV7-9 and TRBJ1-2, with 7 bases that match TRBD1. The CDR3 is 13 amino acids. Per the germline V gene, CDR1 is SEHNR and CDR2 is FQNEAQ (reference sequence). The junction had 4 bases not matched to a gene; V was cut back by 5 bases and J by 4 bases.

The genes are TRBV28 and TRBJ1-2, with 7 bases lining up with TRBD1. V shed 5 bases and J 4 bases; nucleotides not matched to a gene: 7. The CDR3 has 14 amino acids. Germline lookup yields CDR1 MDHEN and CDR2 SYDVKM. CDR3 protein: CASSPGTAVYGYTF. The CDR3 nucleotides read TGTGCCAGCAGTCCGGGGACAGCTGTCTATGGCTACACCTTC.